Listed below are T cell receptor beta chains from one sample, sequenced in a study of PD-L1 blockade in urothelial cancer. Sequencing was performed with immunoSEQ multiplex PCR; in TCRdb, only in-frame clones are kept and a portion is missing. The sample lists 60,000 to 65,000 clones, around 81% occurring once. The specimen was PBMCs, collected around atezolizumab (anti-PD-L1) treatment. The receptors stem from a man aged 65-85 years with urothelial cancer. Both conserved end residues are part of each CDR3.

V	J	CDR3
TRBV5-4	TRBJ2-2	CASSLEQTRTGELFF
TRBV6-5	TRBJ2-7	CASSPPTAATYEQYF
TRBV7-9	TRBJ2-1	CASTVGLVGNEQFF
TRBV10-3	TRBJ2-1	CAISDQGLAGEDGEQFF
TRBV27	TRBJ1-1	CASSLNRGHTEAFF
TRBV18	TRBJ2-5	CASSPPQGETQYF
TRBV6-1	TRBJ2-3	CASSVEERGTDTQYF
TRBV27	TRBJ1-2	CASSLRGGASYGYTF
TRBV13	TRBJ2-7	CAFPPREGTHEQYF
TRBV4-1	TRBJ1-3	CASSQDSAGESSGNTIYF
TRBV7-2	TRBJ2-5	CASSPGGWRETQYF
TRBV6-5	TRBJ2-2	CASSYFRDTGELFF
TRBV4-1	TRBJ1-1	CASSLGQGTPNTEAFF
TRBV28	TRBJ1-5	CASSQTLTGMSNQPQHF
TRBV29-1	TRBJ2-5	CSVVRPSKETQYF
TRBV6-5	TRBJ2-7	CASSWTTGTTYEQYF
TRBV5-1	TRBJ2-7	CASSPRGTGRTYEQYF
TRBV18	TRBJ2-5	CASEGDRAQETQYF
TRBV27	TRBJ1-3	CASRGASGNTIYF
TRBV6-6	TRBJ1-3	CASSPPGRTRNTIYF
TRBV6-1	TRBJ1-5	CASSEQGARQPQHF
TRBV29-1	TRBJ2-7	CSDRGQSGEQYF
TRBV7-2	TRBJ1-5	CASSTGGQPQHF
TRBV5-1	TRBJ1-2	CASKGQLQGYTF
TRBV11-2	TRBJ1-2	CASSRQGIYGYTF
TRBV5-1	TRBJ2-7	CASSLTSGSHEQYF
TRBV5-4	TRBJ1-1	CASSTGTGGSTEAFF
TRBV6-1	TRBJ2-1	CASTSGRANEQFF
TRBV28	TRBJ2-2	CASRQAINTGELFF
TRBV11-3	TRBJ2-7	CASSRDGYEQYF
TRBV6-5	TRBJ2-3	CASSYGTGSSTDTQYF
TRBV10-1	TRBJ2-3	CASSDSDSTGADTQYF
TRBV2	TRBJ1-5	CASKGEADQPQHF
TRBV2	TRBJ2-5	CASRWEETQYF
TRBV2	TRBJ2-7	CASSVGLAGGYEQYF
TRBV5-1	TRBJ1-5	CASSQGGEGQPQHF
TRBV18	TRBJ1-2	CASSPGLMTYGYTF
TRBV7-2	TRBJ2-7	CASSLGWDRGNEQYF
TRBV4-1	TRBJ1-1	CASSQAPRDTANTEAFF
TRBV29-1	TRBJ1-2	CSLLEPWTGGNYGYTF
TRBV2	TRBJ2-5	CASSGTGLKNLGPLQETQYF
TRBV7-8	TRBJ2-1	CASSLTVEQFF
TRBV5-1	TRBJ2-1	CASSLRAGGEQFF
TRBV6-6	TRBJ1-5	CASNEGQSQGPQHF
TRBV27	TRBJ2-2	CASSQPGELRNRGELFF
TRBV19	TRBJ1-1	CASSIEREYTEAFF
TRBV29-1	TRBJ2-1	CSAPSTGEFVSEQFF
TRBV7-2	TRBJ1-2	CASTPGGAGRSYGYTF